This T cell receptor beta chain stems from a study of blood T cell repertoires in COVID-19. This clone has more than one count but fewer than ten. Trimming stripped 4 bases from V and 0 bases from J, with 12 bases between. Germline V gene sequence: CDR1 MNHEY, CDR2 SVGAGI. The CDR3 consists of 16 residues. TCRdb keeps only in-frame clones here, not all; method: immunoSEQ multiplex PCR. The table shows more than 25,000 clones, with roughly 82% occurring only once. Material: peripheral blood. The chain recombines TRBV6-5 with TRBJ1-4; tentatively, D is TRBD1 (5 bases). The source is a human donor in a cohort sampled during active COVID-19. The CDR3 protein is CASSFRQIATNEKLFF. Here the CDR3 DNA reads TGTGCCAGCAGTTTCCGACAGATCGCAACTAATGAAAAACTGTTTTTT.